The present T cell receptor (beta chain) was sequenced within a study of T cells in localized non-small cell lung cancer. Sequencing used immunoSEQ multiplex PCR; TCRdb keeps in-frame clones, though not all of them. The sample holds about 2,700 clones, approximately 31% seen once. Study results and caveats: Higher blood T cell density went with longer overall survival.

About this clone itself: The target antigen is unknown.

This CDR3 contains 12 residues. Germline V gene sequence: CDR1 LGHNT, CDR2 FRNRAP. Sequencing used normal lung tissue next to the tumor, obtained before any cancer treatment. The receptor comes from a man aged 35 to 70 with stage I lung adenocarcinoma. The chain has TRBV12-5 and TRBJ2-2; D not resolved. The CDR3 coding sequence is TGTGCCAGCGCTAAGTCGACCGGGGAGCTGTTTTTT. Residues: CASAKSTGELFF.